Listed below are T cell receptor beta chains from one sample, sequenced in a study of blood T cell repertoires in COVID-19. Sequenced by immunoSEQ multiplex PCR; TCRdb stores in-frame clones only, minus some. The data hold fewer than 350,000 clones, with approximately 90% observed a single time. Sequencing was done on a sample of PBMCs or T cells enriched from blood (not recorded which). Every receptor here comes from a woman in her forties with acute COVID-19. CDR3s leave out the opening cysteine and the closing phenylalanine or tryptophan. Each record gives: J gene, clone size, V gene, CDR3 protein. Only some rows state a clone size, as once, few, many or a class for expanded clones.

j_call: TRBJ2-3
clone_size: -
v_call: TRBV12-3/TRBV12-4
cdr3_aa: ASRRVGTDTQY

j_call: TRBJ1-2
clone_size: -
v_call: TRBV19
cdr3_aa: ASRDIYGYT

j_call: TRBJ2-7
clone_size: once
v_call: TRBV20-1
cdr3_aa: SASSDAGYSYEQY

j_call: TRBJ2-7
clone_size: -
v_call: TRBV7-9
cdr3_aa: ASSRGGNSYEQY

j_call: TRBJ1-1
clone_size: -
v_call: TRBV7-3
cdr3_aa: ASRETGMNTEAF

j_call: TRBJ2-1
clone_size: -
v_call: TRBV5-1
cdr3_aa: ASSSRTSGRTDEQF

j_call: TRBJ1-5
clone_size: -
v_call: TRBV2
cdr3_aa: ASSEGGTGTGVGQPQH

j_call: TRBJ2-1
clone_size: once
v_call: TRBV19
cdr3_aa: ASSIRGDSYNEQF

j_call: TRBJ1-2
clone_size: -
v_call: TRBV6-4
cdr3_aa: ASSERDGYGYT

j_call: TRBJ2-3
clone_size: -
v_call: TRBV2
cdr3_aa: ASSPGGASQY

j_call: TRBJ1-2
clone_size: -
v_call: TRBV24-1
cdr3_aa: ATSEGTGGVDGYT

j_call: TRBJ1-3
clone_size: -
v_call: TRBV15
cdr3_aa: ATSGTGISGNTIY

j_call: TRBJ2-1
clone_size: -
v_call: TRBV7-7
cdr3_aa: ASSLAGGNEQF

j_call: TRBJ2-7
clone_size: -
v_call: TRBV2
cdr3_aa: ASSETGWSYEQY

j_call: TRBJ2-1
clone_size: -
v_call: TRBV2
cdr3_aa: ASSVFGGGAPNEQF

j_call: TRBJ2-1
clone_size: -
v_call: TRBV19
cdr3_aa: ASASGTSAYNEQF

j_call: TRBJ1-2
clone_size: -
v_call: TRBV20-1
cdr3_aa: SARRQGSSP

j_call: TRBJ1-4
clone_size: -
v_call: TRBV30
cdr3_aa: AWSRQDREKLF

j_call: TRBJ2-7
clone_size: -
v_call: TRBV25-1
cdr3_aa: ASKTPPGGRNGYEQY

j_call: TRBJ1-4
clone_size: -
v_call: TRBV10-1
cdr3_aa: ASSERAGDPPTNEKLF

j_call: TRBJ2-4
clone_size: -
v_call: TRBV7-2
cdr3_aa: ASSPGRVLAKNIQY

j_call: TRBJ1-4
clone_size: -
v_call: TRBV11-2
cdr3_aa: ASSLAGTGANEKLF

j_call: TRBJ1-1
clone_size: -
v_call: TRBV7-9
cdr3_aa: ASSPPLTGLNTEAF

j_call: TRBJ1-5
clone_size: once
v_call: TRBV30
cdr3_aa: AWSIGPTKDPLNQPQH

j_call: TRBJ2-6
clone_size: -
v_call: TRBV19
cdr3_aa: ASSIYNPKPFSGANVLT

j_call: TRBJ1-4
clone_size: few
v_call: TRBV19
cdr3_aa: ASSGQGSNEKLF

j_call: TRBJ2-2
clone_size: -
v_call: TRBV19
cdr3_aa: ASSIGRGPWELF

j_call: TRBJ2-7
clone_size: -
v_call: TRBV19
cdr3_aa: ASSITGDRRYEQY

j_call: TRBJ2-3
clone_size: -
v_call: TRBV24-1
cdr3_aa: ATSPRTGAADTQY

j_call: TRBJ1-5
clone_size: -
v_call: TRBV5-1
cdr3_aa: ASSLTGLDNQPQH

j_call: TRBJ2-1
clone_size: once
v_call: TRBV23-1
cdr3_aa: ASSHQGLAGRSSYNEQF

j_call: TRBJ1-4
clone_size: -
v_call: TRBV2
cdr3_aa: ASNREPTNEKLF

j_call: TRBJ1-3
clone_size: -
v_call: TRBV30
cdr3_aa: AWSVQGSGNTIY

j_call: TRBJ2-2
clone_size: -
v_call: TRBV4-3
cdr3_aa: ASSEWREGTGELF

j_call: TRBJ1-1
clone_size: -
v_call: TRBV2
cdr3_aa: ASRASGQTNTEAF

j_call: TRBJ1-2
clone_size: -
v_call: TRBV6-5
cdr3_aa: ASSYSQGLHYGYT

j_call: TRBJ1-2
clone_size: -
v_call: TRBV6-5
cdr3_aa: ASSLPPGTAYGYT

j_call: TRBJ2-7
clone_size: -
v_call: TRBV5-1
cdr3_aa: ASSMDRGAYEQY

j_call: TRBJ1-3
clone_size: -
v_call: TRBV6-2/TRBV6-3
cdr3_aa: ASSRGGRRAGNTIY

j_call: TRBJ1-6
clone_size: -
v_call: TRBV28
cdr3_aa: ASSGQTNSPLH